Listed below are T cell receptor beta chains from one sample, sequenced in a study of shared clonotypes between healthy human individuals. Clones were sequenced by immunoSEQ multiplex PCR, and TCRdb holds only the in-frame ones, with some missing. The repertoire holds around 1,000,000 clones, with roughly 80% as singletons. Material: memory CD4+ T cells from PBMCs. The receptors were gathered from a young man in good health. Some clones in this sample may be carry-over from other donors' samples. CDR3s include the opening cysteine and the closing phenylalanine or tryptophan. A D gene is named only where the DNA matches it firmly. Some rows mark clone size as missing; the rest say once, few, many or name a class of expanded clone.

CDR3 DNA | CDR3 protein | D gene | V gene | clone size | J gene
TGTGCCAGCAGCTCCCCTTTTCCCCTGGGACCTGGGTTGGATGAGCAGTTCTTC | CASSSPFPLGPGLDEQFF | . | TRBV9 | . | TRBJ2-1
TGTGCCAGCAGCTTAAGCGAAACAGATACGCAGTATTTT | CASSLSETDTQYF | . | TRBV7-9 | . | TRBJ2-3
TGTGCCAGCTCACAACAGGGTTTGGACTATGGCTACACCTTC | CASSQQGLDYGYTF | . | TRBV18 | . | TRBJ1-2
TGTGCCAGCGGGATGTCCAGGGAGAACACTGAAGCTTTCTTT | CASGMSRENTEAFF | . | TRBV2 | few | TRBJ1-1
TGTGCCAGCAGCTTGACAGGGGCTAATGAAAAACTGTTTTTT | CASSLTGANEKLFF | TRBD1 | TRBV6-5 | . | TRBJ1-4
TGTGCCACCAAACGGGACAGCGGAAACACCATATATTTT | CATKRDSGNTIYF | TRBD1 | TRBV10-3 | . | TRBJ1-3
TGTGCCAGCAGCGCTCCGGGGCGGTCCAATGAGCAGTTCTTC | CASSAPGRSNEQFF | . | TRBV27 | . | TRBJ2-1
TGTGCCAGCAGGAGGGACAGGGGCCCCTACAATGAGCAGTTCTTC | CASRRDRGPYNEQFF | TRBD1 | TRBV25-1 | . | TRBJ2-1
TGTGCCAGCAGCAAGAGGCCCCCTGATAGCGATGAGCAGTTCTTC | CASSKRPPDSDEQFF | . | TRBV6-5 | . | TRBJ2-1
TGCAGCGTCCCCACCATAGCGGGAGTGGGTGAGACCCAGTACTTC | CSVPTIAGVGETQYF | TRBD2 | TRBV29-1 | . | TRBJ2-5
TGCAGCGTTGAAGGACAGGGTAGCTATGGCTACACCTTC | CSVEGQGSYGYTF | TRBD1 | TRBV29-1 | . | TRBJ1-2
TGTGCCTGGAGTATCTCGGACGGCGGCACTGAAGCTTTCTTT | CAWSISDGGTEAFF | . | TRBV30 | many | TRBJ1-1
TGTGCCAGCTCACCCGGGACAGCAGGTCAGCCCCAGCATTTT | CASSPGTAGQPQHF | TRBD1 | TRBV18 | few | TRBJ1-5
TGTGCCAGCAGGAGGGCAACTAATGAAAAACTGTTTTTT | CASRRATNEKLFF | . | TRBV28 | . | TRBJ1-4
TGTGCCAGCAGCCCGAGCCCCGGGGACGGCTACACCTTC | CASSPSPGDGYTF | . | TRBV7-2 | . | TRBJ1-2
TGCGCCAGCAGCCCGGACCTGACATCCTACTATGGCTACACCTTC | CASSPDLTSYYGYTF | . | TRBV5-1 | . | TRBJ1-2
TGTGCCAGCAGCTACGGAGCGGATAATGAAAAACTGTTTTTT | CASSYGADNEKLFF | . | TRBV11-1 | . | TRBJ1-4
TGTGCCAGCAGCTTGGCCGTAAATCAGGGAGGCTACACCTTC | CASSLAVNQGGYTF | . | TRBV5-6 | few | TRBJ1-2
TGTGCCATCAGCTTACTGATCACCGGGGAGCTGTTTTTT | CAISLLITGELFF | . | TRBV10-3 | few | TRBJ2-2
TGTGCCAGCAGCTTAGGGACTAGTCTTTTGCCCGGACAAGAGACCCAGTACTTC | CASSLGTSLLPGQETQYF | TRBD2 | TRBV7-6 | . | TRBJ2-5
TGTGCCAGCAGCCCCCGGGGGGGCACAGATACGCAGTATTTT | CASSPRGGTDTQYF | TRBD2 | TRBV5-4 | . | TRBJ2-3
TGTGCCAGTAGTCTGAGCGGGAGAGGGATCGAGCAGTACTTC | CASSLSGRGIEQYF | TRBD2 | TRBV19 | . | TRBJ2-7
TGTGCCAGTGCCAATTCTGGAGGGGACGGCTACACCTTC | CASANSGGDGYTF | . | TRBV19 | many | TRBJ1-2
TGCAGCACCTTGGACAGGGGTTACGAGCAGTACTTC | CSTLDRGYEQYF | TRBD1 | TRBV29-1 | once | TRBJ2-7
TGTGCCAGTAGTGAAACGCAGCCTCCGTTCACCGGGGAGCTGTTTTTT | CASSETQPPFTGELFF | . | TRBV2 | . | TRBJ2-2
TGTGCCAGTAGTACCCTGACAGGTACTGGAAACACCATATATTTT | CASSTLTGTGNTIYF | . | TRBV19 | . | TRBJ1-3
TGCGCCAGCAGCTTGTATGCGACAGGGGACCAAGAGACCCAGTACTTC | CASSLYATGDQETQYF | TRBD1 | TRBV5-1 | . | TRBJ2-5
TGTGCCAGCAGCGAAGGGACAGCTAATAACTATGGCTACACCTTC | CASSEGTANNYGYTF | TRBD1 | TRBV7-9 | . | TRBJ1-2